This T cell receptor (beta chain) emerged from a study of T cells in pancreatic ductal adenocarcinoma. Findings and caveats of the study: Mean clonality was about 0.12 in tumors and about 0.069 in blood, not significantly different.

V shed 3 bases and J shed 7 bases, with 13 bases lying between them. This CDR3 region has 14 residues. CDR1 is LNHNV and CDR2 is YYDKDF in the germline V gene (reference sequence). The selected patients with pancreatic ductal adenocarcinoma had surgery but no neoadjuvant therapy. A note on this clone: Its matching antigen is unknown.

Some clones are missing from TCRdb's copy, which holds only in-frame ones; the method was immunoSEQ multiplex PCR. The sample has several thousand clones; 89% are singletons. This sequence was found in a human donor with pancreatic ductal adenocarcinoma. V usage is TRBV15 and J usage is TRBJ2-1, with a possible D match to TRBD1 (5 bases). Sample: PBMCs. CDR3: CATSSNRSPNEQFF. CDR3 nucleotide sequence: TGTGCCACCAGCAGCAACAGGAGCCCGAATGAGCAGTTCTTC.